This passage covers 25 T cell receptor beta chains from one sample sequenced in a study of STAT5B mutations in CD4+ large granular lymphocyte leukemia (dated by TCRdb to 2022 to 2024). The method was the immunoSEQ multiplex PCR assay. The source is immuneACCESS, and TCRdb retained only in-frame sequences with V and J called. Part of the clones is not carried over; for the studies checked, unresolved V genes explain less than half of this, and the remainder is unexplained. Here the sample has over 20,000 clones; 65% to 90% occur a single time. Around 0.33% of the sample rests with the top ten. Sequenced: CD4+ T cells from blood buffy coats. These receptors came from a human donor in good health.

V usage is TRBV19 and J usage is TRBJ2-7; D possibly corresponds to TRBD2 (5 bases). V was shortened by 4 bases and J by 3 bases, with 10 bases between the two germline ends. The CDR3 sequence is 13 residues long. Germline V gene sequence: CDR1 LNHDA, CDR2 SQIVND (reference sequence). For the CDR3, the DNA is TGTGCCAGTAGTACGGACTTCAACTACGAGCAGTACTTC. Translating it yields CASSTDFNYEQYF.

V gene TRBV7-6 combines with J gene TRBJ2-5, with 13 bases lining up with TRBD2. This CDR3 has 18 amino acids. Germline CDR1 is SGHVS and CDR2 is FNYEAQ. Trimming took 5 bases from V and 0 from J; bases not matched to a gene: 9. CDR3 in amino acids: CASSPQGLAGAHQETQYF. The CDR3 DNA follows: TGTGCCAGCAGCCCCCAAGGACTAGCGGGGGCCCACCAAGAGACCCAGTACTTC.

The genes are TRBV7-9 and TRBJ1-5; tentative D call: TRBD1 (5 bases). V was clipped by 3 bases and J by 0 bases, with 6 bases between them. The CDR3 spans 14 residues. Germline V CDR1 and CDR2: SEHNR, FQNEAQ (reference sequence). Written as DNA, the CDR3 is TGTGCCAGCAGCTTGACAGTTAGCAATCAGCCCCAGCATTTT. Its protein product is CASSLTVSNQPQHF.

This clone was seen once. CDR3 protein: CASSPGGLGELFF. CDR3 DNA sequence: TGTGCCAGCTCACCAGGGGGCCTTGGAGAGCTGTTTTTT. The V call is TRBV18, the J call TRBJ2-2; the D gene is possibly TRBD1 (6 bases). Per the germline V gene, CDR1 is KGHSH and CDR2 is LQKENI. Trimming took off 2 bases at V and 11 bases at J, with 12 bases between the two ends. CDR3 length equals 13 residues.

The V call is TRBV28, the J call TRBJ1-1, with TRBD1 matching 9 bases. The CDR3 covers 16 residues. Germline V gene lookup returns CDR1 MDHEN and CDR2 SYDVKM. V lost 2 bases, J lost 3 bases, and 7 bases stayed unmatched. CDR3 amino acids: CASSLGQGRGDTEAFF. CDR3 nucleotides: TGTGCCAGCAGTTTAGGACAGGGGCGGGGGGACACTGAAGCTTTCTTT. Full variable domain (rest looked up from reference TRBV28 and TRBJ1-1): DVKVTQSSRYLVKRTGEKVFLECVQDMDHENMFWYRQDPGLGLRLIYFSYDVKMKEKGDIPEGYSVSREKKERFSLILESASTNQTSMYLCASSLGQGRGDTEAFFGQGTRLTVV.

A word on this clone: One end of the junction fails to match germline, which may point to a read error. This chain joins TRBV7-7 and TRBJ2-3; 13 nucleotides line up with TRBD2. The CDR3 is 14 residues long. From germline, CDR1 is SSHAT and CDR2 FNYEAQ (reference sequence). CDR3: CASSLGGLAGVQYF. The CDR3 DNA sequence: TGTGCTAGCAGCTTAGGCGGACTAGCGGGGGTACAGTATTTT.

This chain links TRBV5-1 with TRBJ1-3; the D gene is possibly TRBD1 (6 bases). The germline V gene has CDR1 SGHRS and CDR2 YFSETQ. The CDR3 sequence is 15 residues long. Trimming removed 0 bases at V and 2 bases at J, with 9 bases between. The CDR3 DNA is TGCGCCAGCAGCTTGGACGGGGGCCCTGGAAACACCATATATTTT. Protein sequence: CASSLDGGPGNTIYF.

The chain joins TRBV6-5 to TRBJ1-6; weak D call: TRBD1 (5 bases). The CDR3 consists of 13 residues. The germline V and J ends were trimmed by 0 bases and 9 bases, with 6 bases remaining between them. Germline V gene lookup returns CDR1 MNHEY and CDR2 SVGAGI. Here the CDR3 reads CASSYSGPSPLHF. As DNA, the CDR3 is TGTGCCAGCAGTTACTCGGGGCCTTCACCCCTCCACTTT.

The J gene is TRBJ2-7, the V gene TRBV4-1; TRBD1 is a possible D gene (5 bases). The CDR3 is made up of 15 amino acids. Germline V lookup: CDR1 MGHRA, CDR2 YSYEKL. V was shortened by 2 bases and J by 4 bases, with 15 bases between the two germline ends. CDR3 sequence reads: CASSQWGRTRYEQYF. In nucleotides, the CDR3 is TGCGCCAGCAGCCAATGGGGCAGGACGAGATACGAGCAGTACTTC.

This sequence joins TRBV5-6 and TRBJ1-4; 10 bases are a match to TRBD1. The junction had 10 bases not matched to a gene; V was cut back by 1 base and J by 7 bases. Germline CDR1 SGHDT, CDR2 YYEEEE. The CDR3 is made up of 17 amino acids. Here the CDR3 DNA reads TGTGCCAGCAGCTTGTCGGGACAGGGGATCCCTAGTGAAAAACTGTTTTTT. This codes for CASSLSGQGIPSEKLFF.

This clone has a handful of counts. The chain carries TRBV4-2 and TRBJ1-5, with D possibly TRBD1 on 5 matching bases. Germline CDR1 reads LGHNA; CDR2 reads YNFKEQ. Trimming pared 4 bases from V and 7 bases from J, leaving 11 bases between. This CDR3 is 13 amino acids long. The CDR3, as DNA: TGTGCCAGCAGCCGGGAGTGGGGGCAGCCCCAGCATTTT. Translating it yields CASSREWGQPQHF.

The rearrangement links TRBV6-1 to TRBJ2-1; 10 bases fit TRBD2. J was trimmed by 7 bases and V by 5 bases; bases with no gene match: 5. Germline V gene lookup returns CDR1 MNHNS and CDR2 SASEGT. The CDR3 is 14 residues long. The CDR3 reads CASSRRTSGNEQFF. In DNA, the CDR3 is TGTGCCAGCAGTAGACGGACTAGCGGAAATGAGCAGTTCTTC.

The V gene is TRBV5-1, the J gene TRBJ1-2; 10 bases align to TRBD1. CDR1 and CDR2 (germline): SGHRS, YFSETQ. Losses at the gene ends were 0 bases for V and 4 bases for J; bases not matched to a gene: 6. CDR3 length: 16 amino acids. DNA for the CDR3: TGCGCCAGCAGCTTGGACGGACAGGGGGACATCTATGGCTACACCTTC. This translates into CASSLDGQGDIYGYTF.

This chain links TRBV13 with TRBJ1-4, with D unresolved. Trimming removed 6 bases from V and 0 bases from J, with 14 bases in between. This CDR3 region has 16 residues. From germline, CDR1 is PRHDT and CDR2 FYEKMQ (reference sequence). The CDR3: CASSLRRESTNEKLFF. The DNA of the CDR3 is TGTGCCAGCAGTCTACGCCGGGAGTCAACTAATGAAAAACTGTTTTTT.

The CDR3 spells CASRPSLAGTNTGELFF. The DNA of the CDR3 is TGTGCCAGCAGACCGAGCCTAGCGGGAACGAACACCGGGGAGCTGTTTTTT. The chain has TRBV2 and TRBJ2-2, with 9 nucleotides matching TRBD2. Germline trimming cut 6 bases from V and 0 bases from J; bases unmatched to any gene: 8. The germline V gene encodes CDR1 SNHLY and CDR2 FYNNEI. The CDR3 length is 17 residues. Supplemented by reference TRBV2 and TRBJ2-2, the full variable domain reads EPEVTQTPSHQVTQMGQEVILRCVPISNHLYFYWYRQILGQKVEFLVSFYNNEISEKSEIFDDQFSVERPDGSNFTLKIRSTKLEDSAMYFCASRPSLAGTNTGELFFGEGSRLTVL.

This rearrangement joins TRBV6-1 to TRBJ1-4; 7 bases are a match to TRBD1. This CDR3 contains 14 residues. The trim removed 3 bases at V and 8 bases at J, leaving 6 bases unmatched. CDR1 and CDR2 (germline): MNHNS, SASEGT. The CDR3 sequence: CASSETGLKEKLFF. The CDR3 coding sequence is TGTGCCAGCAGTGAGACAGGGTTAAAGGAAAAACTGTTTTTT.

The chain is built from TRBV11-3 and TRBJ1-3; TRBD1 matches at 7 bases. V was pared by 3 bases and J by 5 bases, with 1 base of the junction left unmatched. The CDR3 runs 13 residues. In germline, CDR1 is SGHNT, CDR2 YENEEA. The CDR3 sequence is CASSLGQRNTIYF. The CDR3 region has the DNA TGTGCCAGCAGCTTGGGACAGAGAAACACCATATATTTT.

This chain uses TRBV5-4 with TRBJ1-1; 7 nucleotides agree with TRBD1. Germline loops: CDR1 SGHNT, CDR2 YYREEE (reference sequence). CDR3 length equals 15 residues. J gave up 6 bases and V 4 bases, and 12 bases lay outside the gene matches. In DNA form, the CDR3 reads TGTGCCAGCAGCCTGGACTTCGGGCAGGGGGCTGAAGCTTTCTTT. Protein sequence: CASSLDFGQGAEAFF.

CDR3 protein: CASSLTPDTQYF. CDR3 coding DNA: TGTGCCAGCAGCCTCACCCCAGATACGCAGTATTTT. The V gene is TRBV5-5, the J gene TRBJ2-3, with D hard to call. V was shortened by 4 bases and J by 4 bases, with 7 bases between the two germline ends. The CDR3 length is 12 residues. Germline V gene sequence: CDR1 SGHKS, CDR2 YYEKEE (reference sequence).

The rearrangement uses TRBV5-1 and TRBJ1-1; no definite D call. CDR1 and CDR2 from the germline V gene are SGHRS and YFSETQ. Trimming left V 0 bases short and J 7 bases short, with 16 bases between. The CDR3 is 15 amino acids. The DNA for the CDR3 is TGCGCCAGCAGCTTGGCCGCAGGATTAGATGGTGAAGCTTTCTTT. Its translation is CASSLAAGLDGEAFF.

The chain joins TRBV10-3 to TRBJ1-4, with D hard to call. Germline V gene data show CDR1 as ENHRY and CDR2 as SYGVKD. CDR3 length equals 14 residues. The V gene lost 4 bases and the J gene lost 0 bases, with 6 bases spanning the gap. The CDR3 is CAISGSATNEKLFF. The DNA of the CDR3 is TGTGCCATCAGTGGATCCGCAACTAATGAAAAACTGTTTTTT.

The rearrangement links TRBV7-8 to TRBJ2-7; unclear D gene. Germline V gives CDR1 SGHVS, CDR2 FQNEAQ. V dropped 1 base and J dropped 8 bases, with 9 bases sitting between them. The CDR3 runs to 12 residues. The CDR3 spells CASSLGEFKQYF. Here the CDR3 DNA reads TGTGCCAGCAGCTTAGGAGAGTTCAAGCAGTACTTC.

This chain links TRBV11-2 with TRBJ1-6; TRBD1 might be the D (6 bases). Germline-derived CDR1 and CDR2 are SGHAT and FQNNGV. CDR3 length equals 15 residues. V lost 5 bases, J lost 10 bases, and 18 bases lay in between. Written as DNA, the CDR3 is TGTGCCAGCAGCACTTTTCAGGGGACCGGATCACCCCTCCACTTT. Translation: CASSTFQGTGSPLHF.

The CDR3 region has the DNA TGTGCCAGCAGCTTAGTGGGAAGAGAAGAGACCCAGTACTTC. Protein sequence: CASSLVGREETQYF. The gene calls are TRBV7-8 and TRBJ2-5; D unclear. The length of the CDR3 is 14 residues. CDR1 SGHVS and CDR2 FQNEAQ come from the germline V gene. V lost 1 base and J 3 bases, leaving 9 bases between the germline ends.

Written as DNA, the CDR3 is TGTGCCAGCTATGATAGCGGGAGGGCCCGCACCGGGGAGCTGTTTTTT. It encodes CASYDSGRARTGELFF. The rearrangement links TRBV2 to TRBJ2-2; 11 nucleotides line up with TRBD2. Germline-derived CDR1 and CDR2 are SNHLY and FYNNEI. The CDR3 has 16 residues. The V gene end was trimmed by 8 bases and the J gene end by 4 bases; junction bases not matched to a gene: 9.